This TCR beta chain was captured in a study of T cells after yellow fever vaccination. Study observations and caveats: Abundant bulk-population clonotypes could contaminate the FACS-sorted repertoires.

The study made its TCR cDNA through 5'RACE template switching. That step introduced a universal primer site along with UMIs. TCRdb passed the 5' RACE reads through MiXCR, listing each CDR3 protein once. The sample lists some 290,000 distinct CDR3 sequences, approximately 12% occurring once. There are 15 residues in the CDR3. CDR1 is SGHAT, CDR2 FQNNGV, per germline. The germline V and J ends were trimmed by 5 bases and 0 bases, with 13 bases remaining between them. Remarks on this clonotype: Its target is not known.

The sample here was CD4+ T cells sorted from PBMCs, taken 45 days after the yellow fever booster vaccination. The sequence was collected from a man younger than 30 who received the YFV17D yellow fever vaccine. The J gene is TRBJ1-1, the V gene TRBV11-2, with a tentative D call TRBD1 (6 bases). Written as DNA, the CDR3 is TGTGCCAGCAGCCCCCTGACAGGAGTGAACACTGAAGCTTTCTTT. It is translated as CASSPLTGVNTEAFF.